Presented here are 4 T cell receptor beta chains from one specimen sequenced in a study of shared T cell receptors in the human thymus. Assay: immunoSEQ multiplex PCR; the TCRdb copy retains only in-frame clones and omits some. The repertoire holds about 500,000 clones, with about 84% as singletons. The sample also formed part of further work on human thymus T cells.

The sample comprised thymocytes. These receptors came from a boy less than two years old with a congenital heart defect.

The CDR3 DNA is TGTGCCAGTAGCGATAGCGGGAGGAGCACAGATACGCAGTATTTT. Translating gives CASSDSGRSTDTQYF. This sequence joins TRBV19 and TRBJ2-3; 10 bases are shared with TRBD2. CDR1 is LNHDA, CDR2 SQIVND, per germline (reference sequence). V was clipped by 6 bases and J by 0 bases; unmatched bases: 3. There are 15 residues in the CDR3.

This chain links TRBV29-1 with TRBJ1-2; a weak D match, TRBD1 (6 bases). The CDR3 spans 14 residues. CDR1 and CDR2 from the germline V gene are SQVTM and ANQGSEA. V gave up 5 bases and J gave up 0 bases, with 13 bases separating them. CDR3 sequence reads: CSVQRDIANYGYTF. CDR3 nucleotide sequence: TGCAGCGTTCAACGGGACATAGCTAACTATGGCTACACCTTC.

The V and J genes are TRBV7-2 and TRBJ2-2; 7 bases map to TRBD1. This CDR3 has 17 amino acids. After removal of 2 bases from V and 1 base from J, the junction contained 7 bases not matched to a gene. Germline CDR1 SGHTA, CDR2 FQGNSA. The CDR3 nucleotides are TGTGCCAGCAGCTTAAGAAAAGGGACAGAGAACACCGGGGAGCTGTTTTTT. Protein sequence: CASSLRKGTENTGELFF.

V and J are TRBV28 and TRBJ2-7, with D possibly being TRBD2 (6 bases). The germline V gene encodes CDR1 MDHEN and CDR2 SYDVKM. The CDR3 runs to 20 residues. The V and J ends lost 3 bases and 0 bases respectively, with 27 bases between them. The CDR3 here is CASSFSLRDWAPLSSYEQYF. CDR3 in DNA: TGTGCCAGCAGTTTCAGCCTCCGGGACTGGGCACCCCTAAGCTCCTACGAGCAGTACTTC. The entire variable domain, with the rest obtained from reference TRBV28 and TRBJ2-7, is as follows: DVKVTQSSRYLVKRTGEKVFLECVQDMDHENMFWYRQDPGLGLRLIYFSYDVKMKEKGDIPEGYSVSREKKERFSLILESASTNQTSMYLCASSFSLRDWAPLSSYEQYFGPGTRLTVT.